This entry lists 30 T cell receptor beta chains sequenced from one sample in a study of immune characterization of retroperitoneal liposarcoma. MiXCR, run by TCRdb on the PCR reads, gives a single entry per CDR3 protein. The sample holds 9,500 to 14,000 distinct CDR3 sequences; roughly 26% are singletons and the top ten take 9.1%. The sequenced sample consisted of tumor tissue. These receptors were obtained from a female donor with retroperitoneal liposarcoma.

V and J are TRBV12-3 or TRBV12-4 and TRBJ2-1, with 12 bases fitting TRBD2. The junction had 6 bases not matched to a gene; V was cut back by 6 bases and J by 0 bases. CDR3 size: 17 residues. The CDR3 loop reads CASSQTSGGFSYNEQFF. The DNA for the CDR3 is TGTGCCAGCAGCCAAACTAGCGGGGGGTTCTCCTACAATGAGCAGTTCTTC.

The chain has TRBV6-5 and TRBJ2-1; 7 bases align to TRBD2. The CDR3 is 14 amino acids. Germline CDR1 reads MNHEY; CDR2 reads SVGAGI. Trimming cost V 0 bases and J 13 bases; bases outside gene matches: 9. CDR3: CASSYSSGKETQFF. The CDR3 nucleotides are TGTGCCAGCAGTTACTCCAGCGGGAAAGAGACCCAGTTCTTC.

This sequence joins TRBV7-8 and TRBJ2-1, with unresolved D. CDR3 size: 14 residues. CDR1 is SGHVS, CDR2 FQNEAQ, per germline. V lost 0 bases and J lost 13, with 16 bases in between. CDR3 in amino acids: CASSLAVEQETQFF. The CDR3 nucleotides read TGTGCCAGCAGCTTAGCGGTAGAACAAGAGACCCAGTTCTTC.

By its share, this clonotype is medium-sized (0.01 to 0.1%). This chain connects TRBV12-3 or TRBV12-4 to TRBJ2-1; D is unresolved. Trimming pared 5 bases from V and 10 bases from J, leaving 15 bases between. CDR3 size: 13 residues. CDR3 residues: CASSMDGSYEQFF. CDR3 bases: TGTGCCAGCAGTATGGACGGCTCCTACGAGCAGTTCTTC.

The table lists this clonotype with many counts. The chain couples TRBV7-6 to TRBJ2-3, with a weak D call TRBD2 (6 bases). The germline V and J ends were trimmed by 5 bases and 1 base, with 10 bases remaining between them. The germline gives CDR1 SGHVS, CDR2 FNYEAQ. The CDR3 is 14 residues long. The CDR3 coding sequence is TGTGCCAGCAGCCGACTAGGGGGCACAGATACGCAGTATTTT. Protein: CASSRLGGTDTQYF.

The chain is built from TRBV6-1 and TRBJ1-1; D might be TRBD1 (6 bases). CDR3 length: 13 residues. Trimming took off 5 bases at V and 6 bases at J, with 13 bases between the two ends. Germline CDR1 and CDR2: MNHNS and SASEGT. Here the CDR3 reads CASSLGTPAEAFF. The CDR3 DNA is TGTGCCAGCAGTTTAGGGACACCCGCTGAAGCTTTCTTT.

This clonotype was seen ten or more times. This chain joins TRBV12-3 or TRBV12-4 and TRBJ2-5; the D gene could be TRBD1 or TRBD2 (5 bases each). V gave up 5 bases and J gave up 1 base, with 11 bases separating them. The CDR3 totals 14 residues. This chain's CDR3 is CASSMRGSQETQYF. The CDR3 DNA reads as TGTGCCAGCAGTATGAGGGGATCCCAAGAGACCCAGTACTTC.

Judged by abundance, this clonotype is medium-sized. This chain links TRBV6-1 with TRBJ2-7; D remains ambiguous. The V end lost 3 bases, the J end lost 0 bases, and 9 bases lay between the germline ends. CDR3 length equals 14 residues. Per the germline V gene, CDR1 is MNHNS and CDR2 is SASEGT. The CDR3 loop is CASSEYSISYEQYF. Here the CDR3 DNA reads TGTGCCAGCAGTGAGTACTCGATCTCCTACGAGCAGTACTTC.

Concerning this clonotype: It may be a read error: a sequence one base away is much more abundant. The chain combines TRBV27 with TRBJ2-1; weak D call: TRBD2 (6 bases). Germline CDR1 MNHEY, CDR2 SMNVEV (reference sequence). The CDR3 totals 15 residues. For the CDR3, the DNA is TGTGCCAGCAGGGTCTTCGGGAGCTCCTACAAGGAGCAGTTCTTC. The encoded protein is CASRVFGSSYKEQFF.

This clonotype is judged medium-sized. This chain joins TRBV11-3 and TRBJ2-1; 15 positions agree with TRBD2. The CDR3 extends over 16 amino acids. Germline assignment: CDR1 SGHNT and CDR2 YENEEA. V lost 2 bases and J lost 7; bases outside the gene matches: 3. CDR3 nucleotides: TGTGCCAGCAGCTTAATCGGACTAGCGGGAGGGAATGAGCAGTTCTTC. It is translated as CASSLIGLAGGNEQFF.

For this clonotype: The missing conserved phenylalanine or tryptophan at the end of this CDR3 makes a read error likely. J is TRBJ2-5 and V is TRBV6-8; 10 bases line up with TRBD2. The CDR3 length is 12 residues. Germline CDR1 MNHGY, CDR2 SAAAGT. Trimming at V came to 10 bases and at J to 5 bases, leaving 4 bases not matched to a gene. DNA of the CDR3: TGTGCCACACGAGCGGGAGGGGAGACCCAGTACTGC. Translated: CATRAGGETQYC.

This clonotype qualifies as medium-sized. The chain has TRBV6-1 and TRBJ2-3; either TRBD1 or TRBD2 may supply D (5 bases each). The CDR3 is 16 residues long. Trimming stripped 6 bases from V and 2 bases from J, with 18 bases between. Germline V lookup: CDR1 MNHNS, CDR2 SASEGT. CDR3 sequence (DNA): TGTGCCAGCAGGGGGGTTGGGACGCCGAACACAGATACGCAGTATTTT. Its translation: CASRGVGTPNTDTQYF.

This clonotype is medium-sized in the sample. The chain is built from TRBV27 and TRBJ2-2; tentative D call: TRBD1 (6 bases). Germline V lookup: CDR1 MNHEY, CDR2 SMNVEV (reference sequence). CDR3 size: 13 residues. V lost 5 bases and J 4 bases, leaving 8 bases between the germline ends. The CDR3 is CASSATGTGELFF. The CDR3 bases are TGTGCCAGCAGTGCGACAGGCACCGGGGAGCTGTTTTTT.

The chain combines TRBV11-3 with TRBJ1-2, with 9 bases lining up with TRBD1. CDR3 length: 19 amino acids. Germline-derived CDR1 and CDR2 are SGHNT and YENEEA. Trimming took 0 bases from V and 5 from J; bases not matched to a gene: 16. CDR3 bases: TGTGCCAGCAGCTTAGATCCCGGGACAGGGTTTAAGGGGGAGTATGGCTACACCTTC. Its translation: CASSLDPGTGFKGEYGYTF.

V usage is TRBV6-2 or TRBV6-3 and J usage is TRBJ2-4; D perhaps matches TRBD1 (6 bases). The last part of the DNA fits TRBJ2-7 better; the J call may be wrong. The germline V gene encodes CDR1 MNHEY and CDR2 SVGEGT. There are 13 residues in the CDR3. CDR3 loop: CASSYSDSYEQYF. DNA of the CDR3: TGTGCCAGCAGTTACTCGGACAGCTACGAGCAGTACTTC.

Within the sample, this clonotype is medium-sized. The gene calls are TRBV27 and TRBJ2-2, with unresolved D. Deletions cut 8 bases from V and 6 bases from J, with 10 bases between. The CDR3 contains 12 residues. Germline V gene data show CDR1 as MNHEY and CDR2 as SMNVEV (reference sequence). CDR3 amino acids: CASRRYAGELFF. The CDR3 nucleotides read TGTGCCAGCCGACGCTACGCCGGGGAGCTGTTTTTT.

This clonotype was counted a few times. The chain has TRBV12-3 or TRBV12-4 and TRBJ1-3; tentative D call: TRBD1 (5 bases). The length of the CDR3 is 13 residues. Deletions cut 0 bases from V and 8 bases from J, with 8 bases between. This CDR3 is CASSLAEGHTIYF. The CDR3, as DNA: TGTGCCAGCAGTTTAGCGGAGGGGCACACCATATATTTT.

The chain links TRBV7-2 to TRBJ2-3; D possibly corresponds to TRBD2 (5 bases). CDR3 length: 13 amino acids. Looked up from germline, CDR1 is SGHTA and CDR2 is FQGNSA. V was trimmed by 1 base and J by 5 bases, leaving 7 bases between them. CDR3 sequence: CASSLGTGDTQYF. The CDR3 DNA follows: TGTGCCAGCAGCTTAGGGACTGGAGATACGCAGTATTTT. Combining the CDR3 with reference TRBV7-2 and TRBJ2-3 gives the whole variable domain GAGVSQSPSNKVTEKGKDVELRCDPISGHTALYWYRQSLGQGLEFLIYFQGNSAPDKSGLPSDRFSAERTGGSVSTLTIQRTQQEDSAVYLCASSLGTGDTQYFGPGTRLTVL.

CDR3 residues: CASSDRGSEGQTQFF. CDR3 nucleotides: TGCGCCAGCAGTGACCGCGGGAGTGAAGGACAGACCCAGTTCTTC. The chain joins TRBV10-1 to TRBJ2-1; perhaps TRBD2 as D (7 bases). The length of the CDR3 is 15 residues. V was cut by 3 bases and J by 13 bases, with 22 bases left in between. Per germline, CDR1 WNHNN and CDR2 SYGVQD (reference sequence).

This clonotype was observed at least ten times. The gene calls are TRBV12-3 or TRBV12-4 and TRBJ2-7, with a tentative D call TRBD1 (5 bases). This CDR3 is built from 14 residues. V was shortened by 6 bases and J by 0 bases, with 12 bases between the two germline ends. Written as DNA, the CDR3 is TGTGCCAGCAGGGCGAGCAGGGACTCCTACGAGCAGTACTTC. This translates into CASRASRDSYEQYF.

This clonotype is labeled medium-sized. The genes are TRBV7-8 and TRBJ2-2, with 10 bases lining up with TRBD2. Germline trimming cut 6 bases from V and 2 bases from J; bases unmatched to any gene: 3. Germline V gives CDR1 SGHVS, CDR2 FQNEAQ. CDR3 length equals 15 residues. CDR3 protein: CASRTSGANTGELFF. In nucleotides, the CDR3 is TGTGCCAGCAGAACTAGCGGGGCTAACACCGGGGAGCTGTTTTTT.

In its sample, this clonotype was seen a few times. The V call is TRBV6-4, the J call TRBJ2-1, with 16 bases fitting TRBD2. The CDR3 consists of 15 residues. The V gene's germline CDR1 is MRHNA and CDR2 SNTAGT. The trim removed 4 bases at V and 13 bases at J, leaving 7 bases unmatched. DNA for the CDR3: TGTGCCAGCAGTGCCCCCGGGACTAGCGGGAGGGCCCAGTTCTTC. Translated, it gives CASSAPGTSGRAQFF.

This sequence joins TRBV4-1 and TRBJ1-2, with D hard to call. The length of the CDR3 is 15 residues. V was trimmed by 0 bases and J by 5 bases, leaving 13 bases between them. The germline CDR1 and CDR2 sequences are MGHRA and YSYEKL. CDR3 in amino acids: CASSQDPGGSYGYTF. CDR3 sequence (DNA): TGCGCCAGCAGCCAAGATCCCGGAGGATCGTATGGCTACACCTTC.

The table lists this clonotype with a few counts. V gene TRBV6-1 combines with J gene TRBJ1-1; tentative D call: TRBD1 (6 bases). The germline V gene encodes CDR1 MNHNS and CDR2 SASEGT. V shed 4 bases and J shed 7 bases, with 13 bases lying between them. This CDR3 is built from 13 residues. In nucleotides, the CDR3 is TGTGCCAGCAGTGCGTACAGGGATATTGAAGCTTTCTTT. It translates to CASSAYRDIEAFF.

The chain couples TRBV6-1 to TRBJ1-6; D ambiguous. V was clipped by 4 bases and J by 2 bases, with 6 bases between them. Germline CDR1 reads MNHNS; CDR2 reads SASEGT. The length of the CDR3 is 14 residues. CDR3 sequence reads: CASSAGPYNSPLHF. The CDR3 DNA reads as TGTGCCAGCAGTGCTGGACCCTATAATTCACCCCTCCACTTT.

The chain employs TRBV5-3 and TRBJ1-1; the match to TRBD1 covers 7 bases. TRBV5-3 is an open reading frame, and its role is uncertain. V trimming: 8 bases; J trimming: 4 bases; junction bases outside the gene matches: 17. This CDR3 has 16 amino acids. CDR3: CASTKSTMTGPTEAFF. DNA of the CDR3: TGTGCCAGCACCAAATCCACCATGACAGGGCCCACTGAAGCTTTCTTT.

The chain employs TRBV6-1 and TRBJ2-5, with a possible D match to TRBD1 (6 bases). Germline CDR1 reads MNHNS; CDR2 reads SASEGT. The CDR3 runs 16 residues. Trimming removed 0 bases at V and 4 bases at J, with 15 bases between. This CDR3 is CASSEALQGVGETQYF. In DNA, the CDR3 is TGTGCCAGCAGTGAAGCATTACAGGGAGTTGGAGAGACCCAGTACTTC.

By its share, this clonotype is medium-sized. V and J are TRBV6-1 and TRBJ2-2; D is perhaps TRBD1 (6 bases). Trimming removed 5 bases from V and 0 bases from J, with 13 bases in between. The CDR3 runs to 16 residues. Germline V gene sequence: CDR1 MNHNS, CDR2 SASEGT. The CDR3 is CASSRPGQPNTGELFF. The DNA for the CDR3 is TGTGCCAGCAGTCGTCCGGGACAACCGAACACCGGGGAGCTGTTTTTT.

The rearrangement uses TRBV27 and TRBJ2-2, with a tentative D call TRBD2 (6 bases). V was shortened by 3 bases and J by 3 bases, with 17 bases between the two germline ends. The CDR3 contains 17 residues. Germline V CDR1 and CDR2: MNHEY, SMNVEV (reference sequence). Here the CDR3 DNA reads TGTGCCAGCAGTTTTGGATTGGCGGGGAAATACACCGGGGAGCTGTTTTTT. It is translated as CASSFGLAGKYTGELFF.

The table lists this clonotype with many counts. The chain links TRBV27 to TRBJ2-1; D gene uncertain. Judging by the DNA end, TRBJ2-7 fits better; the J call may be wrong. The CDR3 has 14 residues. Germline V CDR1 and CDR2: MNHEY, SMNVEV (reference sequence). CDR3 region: CASSLTSNSYEQYF. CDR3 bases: TGTGCCAGCAGTCTGACCTCTAACTCCTACGAGCAGTACTTC.